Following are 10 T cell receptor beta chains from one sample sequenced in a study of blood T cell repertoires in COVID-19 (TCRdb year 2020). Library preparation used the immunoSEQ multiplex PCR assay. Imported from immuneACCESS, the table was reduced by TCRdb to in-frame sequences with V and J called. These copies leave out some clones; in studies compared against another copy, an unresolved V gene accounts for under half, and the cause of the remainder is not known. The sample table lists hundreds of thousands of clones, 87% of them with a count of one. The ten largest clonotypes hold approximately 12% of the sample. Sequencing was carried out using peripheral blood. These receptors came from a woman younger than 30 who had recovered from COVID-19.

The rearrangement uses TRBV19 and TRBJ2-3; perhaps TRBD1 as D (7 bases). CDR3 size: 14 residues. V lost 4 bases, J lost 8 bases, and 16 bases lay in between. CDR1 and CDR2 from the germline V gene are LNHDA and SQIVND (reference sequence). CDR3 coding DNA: TGTGCCAGTAGTACCCAGGGGGGAAGCGGTACGCAGTATTTT. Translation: CASSTQGGSGTQYF. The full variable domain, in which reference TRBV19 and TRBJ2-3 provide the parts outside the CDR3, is DGGITQSPKYLFRKEGQNVTLSCEQNLNHDAMYWYRQDPGQGLRLIYYSQIVNDFQKGDIAEGYSVSREKKESFPLTVTSAQKNPTAFYLCASSTQGGSGTQYFGPGTRLTVL.

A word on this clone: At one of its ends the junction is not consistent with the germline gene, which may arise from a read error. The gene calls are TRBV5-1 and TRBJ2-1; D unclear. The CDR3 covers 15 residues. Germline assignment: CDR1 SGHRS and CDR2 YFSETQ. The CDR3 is CASSLEPGSYNEQFF. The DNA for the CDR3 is TGCGCCAGCAGCTTGGAACCCGGGTCCTATAATGAGCAGTTCTTC.

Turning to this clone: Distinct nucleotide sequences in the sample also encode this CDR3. The CDR3 nucleotides are TGTGCCACCAGCCCAGGAAATAATCAGCCCCAGCATTTT. It yields the protein CATSPGNNQPQHF. The chain employs TRBV15 and TRBJ1-5, with D uncertain. Germline V gives CDR1 LNHNV, CDR2 YYDKDF (reference sequence). The CDR3 sequence is 13 residues long. V was shortened by 5 bases and J by 4 bases, with 9 bases between the two germline ends.

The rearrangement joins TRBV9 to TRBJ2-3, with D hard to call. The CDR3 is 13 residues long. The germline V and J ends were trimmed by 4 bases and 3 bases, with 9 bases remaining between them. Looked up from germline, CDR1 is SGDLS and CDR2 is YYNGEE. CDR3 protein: CASSSWATDTQYF. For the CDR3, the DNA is TGTGCCAGCAGCTCGTGGGCTACAGATACGCAGTATTTT.

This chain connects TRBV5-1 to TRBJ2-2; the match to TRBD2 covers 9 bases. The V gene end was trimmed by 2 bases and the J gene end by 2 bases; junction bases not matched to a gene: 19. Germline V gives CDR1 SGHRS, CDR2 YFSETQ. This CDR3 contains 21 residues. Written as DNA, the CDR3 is TGCGCCAGCAGCTTCACACCGACCAACAAGGGACTAGCCAGTAACACCGGGGAGCTGTTTTTT. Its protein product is CASSFTPTNKGLASNTGELFF.

The CDR3 is CASSVGAGVNQPQHF. The CDR3 DNA is TGTGCCAGCAGCGTAGGGGCAGGGGTCAATCAGCCCCAGCATTTT. The chain employs TRBV9 and TRBJ1-5; D is possibly TRBD1 (6 bases). CDR1 and CDR2 from the germline V gene are SGDLS and YYNGEE. The CDR3 runs 15 residues. The ends were cut back, 0 bases at V and 3 bases at J, with 10 bases in the middle.

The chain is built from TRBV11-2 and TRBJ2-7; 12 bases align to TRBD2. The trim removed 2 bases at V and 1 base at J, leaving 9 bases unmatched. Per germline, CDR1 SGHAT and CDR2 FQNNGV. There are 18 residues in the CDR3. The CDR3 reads CASSLTQTSGRSSYEQYF. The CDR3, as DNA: TGTGCCAGCAGCTTAACCCAAACTAGCGGGAGGTCGTCCTACGAGCAGTACTTC.

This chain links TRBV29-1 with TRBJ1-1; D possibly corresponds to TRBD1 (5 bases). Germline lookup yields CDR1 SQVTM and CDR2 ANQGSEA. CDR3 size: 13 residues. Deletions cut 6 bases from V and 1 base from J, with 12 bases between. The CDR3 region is CSVQAGQNTEAFF. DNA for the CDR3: TGCAGCGTCCAAGCCGGACAGAACACTGAAGCTTTCTTT.

Here the CDR3 reads CASSIPDVPGQGAGANVLTF. The CDR3 DNA sequence: TGTGCCAGCAGCATACCCGACGTCCCGGGACAGGGGGCTGGGGCCAACGTCCTGACTTTC. The chain uses TRBV14 and TRBJ2-6; 11 nucleotides match TRBD1. Unmatched junction bases numbered 14, after V lost 5 bases and J lost 2 bases. The CDR3 loop spans 20 amino acids. The germline gives CDR1 SGHDN, CDR2 FVKESK.

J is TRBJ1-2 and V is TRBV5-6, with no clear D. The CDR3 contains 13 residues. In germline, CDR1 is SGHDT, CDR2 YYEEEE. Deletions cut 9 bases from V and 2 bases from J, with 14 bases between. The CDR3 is CATSGAGNYGYTF. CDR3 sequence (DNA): TGTGCCACCTCCGGCGCGGGGAACTATGGCTACACCTTC.